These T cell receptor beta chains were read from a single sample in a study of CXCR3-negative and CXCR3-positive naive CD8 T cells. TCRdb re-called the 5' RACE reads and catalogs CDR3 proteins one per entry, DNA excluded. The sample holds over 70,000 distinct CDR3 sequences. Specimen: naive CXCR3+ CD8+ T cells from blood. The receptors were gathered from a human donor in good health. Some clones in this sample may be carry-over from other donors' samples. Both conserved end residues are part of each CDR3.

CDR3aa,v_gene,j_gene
CASSYRLTYSYEQYF,TRBV27,TRBJ2-7
CSVRGVYGYTF,TRBV29-1,TRBJ1-2
CASSQDSPGVGTDTQYF,TRBV14,TRBJ2-3
CSVVPGLEGDTQYF,TRBV29-1,TRBJ2-3
CASSHQGTGELFF,TRBV14,TRBJ2-2
CATTTGPNQPQHF,TRBV6-5,TRBJ1-5
CARRPTDRAEETQYF,TRBV23-1,TRBJ2-5
CASSSQTGARTEAFF,TRBV28,TRBJ1-1
CASSYASSGSYNEQFF,TRBV6-5,TRBJ2-1
CASSFISNGYTF,TRBV7-9,TRBJ1-2
CASTGDLTYEQYF,TRBV12-3/TRBV12-4,TRBJ2-7
CASTLNRGTEAFF,TRBV28,TRBJ1-1
CASSDELQETQYF,TRBV2,TRBJ2-5
CASSGGERPSYEQYF,TRBV28,TRBJ2-7
CASSPVILGDYEQYF,TRBV7-9,TRBJ2-7
CASSLTNSYEQYF,TRBV5-1,TRBJ2-7
CSVENGREGTEAFF,TRBV29-1,TRBJ1-1
CASSRGRQLYEQYF,TRBV14,TRBJ2-7
CATSDFGLAGGNTGELFF,TRBV24-1,TRBJ2-2
CASSPGLTGWETQYF,TRBV9,TRBJ2-5
CASSLGPSRGFF,TRBV12-3/TRBV12-4,TRBJ2-1
CATSASEEYGYTF,TRBV24-1,TRBJ1-2
CATTVDSYNEQFF,TRBV7-9,TRBJ2-1
CASRPTQPDTQYF,TRBV28,TRBJ2-3
CSAREGRDRRMNTEAFF,TRBV20-1,TRBJ1-1
CASSSDDREESETQYF,TRBV18,TRBJ2-5
CSARDDEKPYNEQFF,TRBV20-1,TRBJ2-1
CASSQHPGGGTEAFF,TRBV4-1,TRBJ1-1
CASSLRNDGPVNTIYF,TRBV5-6,TRBJ1-3
CASSPRTVYEQYF,TRBV11-3,TRBJ2-7
CASSQGEGSLDTQYF,TRBV4-3,TRBJ2-3
CASSQRTSGARTNEQFF,TRBV5-1,TRBJ2-1
CASSHTLVRDTNYGYTF,TRBV28,TRBJ1-2
CASRPQQGAGYGYTF,TRBV28,TRBJ1-2
CSVGRRSSYEQYF,TRBV29-1,TRBJ2-7
CASSLATLGYEKLFF,TRBV7-9,TRBJ1-4
CASAPRLSYEQYF,TRBV4-2,TRBJ2-7
CASSPIRDPDGETQYF,TRBV19,TRBJ2-5
CSARDQDPRSDQPQHF,TRBV20-1,TRBJ1-5
CASSIGTGREQFF,TRBV6-2/TRBV6-3,TRBJ2-1
CASSLEGKQNYGYTF,TRBV7-8,TRBJ1-2
CASSLNQVQGVSYEQYF,TRBV4-1,TRBJ2-7
CASSWRDRTYNEQFF,TRBV5-5,TRBJ2-1
CSAGLAGVFEQFF,TRBV29-1,TRBJ2-1
CASSQGTVGNEQFF,TRBV4-2,TRBJ2-1
CASSFEGTSGFYNEQFF,TRBV28,TRBJ2-1
CASSFRIGGLAEAFF,TRBV28,TRBJ1-1
CASSQGGWSSEQYF,TRBV4-3,TRBJ2-7
CASSSSGWANGYTF,TRBV7-2,TRBJ1-2
CSVEDRNVQETQYF,TRBV29-1,TRBJ2-5
CASVMQGNGYTF,TRBV12-5,TRBJ1-2
CASSSGDEQYF,TRBV7-9,TRBJ2-7
CACSRIEGAEAFF,TRBV28,TRBJ1-1